This TCR beta chain came from a study of T-cell reconstitution after alpha-beta-depleted transplantation in children. Per the germline V gene, CDR1 is MNHEY and CDR2 is SVGAGI. The CDR3 is made up of 16 amino acids. Trimming removed 2 bases at V and 2 bases at J, with 14 bases between. This clonotype was seen many times. Unique molecular identifiers were used to barcode this TCRbeta library. TCRdb independently ran MiXCR on the PCR reads; one entry per CDR3 protein. The data hold some 340,000 distinct CDR3 sequences, with over 9% observed a single time. The sequencing here drew on PBMCs from the stem cell graft donor, taken from the stem cell graft. The genes are TRBV6-5 and TRBJ2-3; D is perhaps TRBD2 (5 bases). This clonotype was obtained from a human donor who donated a stem cell graft to a child with acute lymphoblastic leukemia. The CDR3 spells CASSYLAGPSTDTQYF. The CDR3, as DNA: TGTGCCAGCAGTTACCTGGCGGGTCCTTCCACAGATACGCAGTATTTT.